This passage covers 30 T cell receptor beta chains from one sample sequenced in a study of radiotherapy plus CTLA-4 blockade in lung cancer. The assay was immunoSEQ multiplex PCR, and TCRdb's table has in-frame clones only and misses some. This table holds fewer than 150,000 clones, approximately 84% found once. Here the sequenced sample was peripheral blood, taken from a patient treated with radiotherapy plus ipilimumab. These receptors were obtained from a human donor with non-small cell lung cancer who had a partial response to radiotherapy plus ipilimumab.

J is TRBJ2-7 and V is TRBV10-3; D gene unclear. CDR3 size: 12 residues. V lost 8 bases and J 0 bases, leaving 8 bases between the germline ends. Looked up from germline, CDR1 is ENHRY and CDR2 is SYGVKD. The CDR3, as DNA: TGTGCCATCGGTAGAAGCTCCTACGAGCAGTACTTC. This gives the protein CAIGRSSYEQYF.

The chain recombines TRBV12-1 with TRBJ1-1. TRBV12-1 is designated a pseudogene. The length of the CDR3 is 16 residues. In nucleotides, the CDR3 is TGTGCCAGCAGCTTTCCATTGCTGACTCCGAGTACTGAAGCTTTCTTT. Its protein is CASSFPLLTPSTEAFF.

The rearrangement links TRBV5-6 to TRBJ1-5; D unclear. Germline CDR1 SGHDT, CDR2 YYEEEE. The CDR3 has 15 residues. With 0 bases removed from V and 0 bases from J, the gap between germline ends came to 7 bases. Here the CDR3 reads CASSLVRDSNQPQHF. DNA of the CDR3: TGTGCCAGCAGCTTGGTTCGCGATAGCAATCAGCCCCAGCATTTT.

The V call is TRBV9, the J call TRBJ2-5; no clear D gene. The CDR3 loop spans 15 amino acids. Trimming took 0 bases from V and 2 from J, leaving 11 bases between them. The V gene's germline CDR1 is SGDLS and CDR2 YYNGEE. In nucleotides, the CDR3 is TGTGCCAGCAGCGTAGCTGCCGGTGCGCAAGAGACCCAGTACTTC. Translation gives CASSVAAGAQETQYF.

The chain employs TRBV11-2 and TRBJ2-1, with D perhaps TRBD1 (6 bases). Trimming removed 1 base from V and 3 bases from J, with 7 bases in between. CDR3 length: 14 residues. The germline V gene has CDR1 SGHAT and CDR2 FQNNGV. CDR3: CASSLGDNYNEQFF. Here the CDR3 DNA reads TGTGCCAGCAGCTTAGGGGACAACTACAATGAGCAGTTCTTC.

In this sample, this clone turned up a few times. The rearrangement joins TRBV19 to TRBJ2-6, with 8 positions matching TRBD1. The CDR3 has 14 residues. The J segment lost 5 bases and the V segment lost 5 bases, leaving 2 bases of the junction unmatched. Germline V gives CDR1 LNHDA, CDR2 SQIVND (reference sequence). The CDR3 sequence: CASSDRGRANVLTF. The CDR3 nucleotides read TGTGCCAGTAGTGACAGGGGAAGGGCCAACGTCCTGACTTTC.

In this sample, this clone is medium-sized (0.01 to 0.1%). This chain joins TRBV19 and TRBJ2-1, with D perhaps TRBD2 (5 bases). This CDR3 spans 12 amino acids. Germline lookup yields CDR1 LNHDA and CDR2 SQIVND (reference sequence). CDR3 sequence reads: CAAGSLRNEQFF. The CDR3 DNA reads TGTGCGGCGGGTAGCCTACGCAATGAGCAGTTCTTC. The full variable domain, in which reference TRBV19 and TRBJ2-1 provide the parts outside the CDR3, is DGGITQSPKYLFRKEGQNVTLSCEQNLNHDAMYWYRQDPGQGLRLIYYSQIVNDFQKGDIAEGYSVSREKKESFPLTVTSAQKNPTAFYLCAAGSLRNEQFFGPGTRLTVL.

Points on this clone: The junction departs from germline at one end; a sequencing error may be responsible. CDR3 sequence (DNA): TGTGCCAGCAGTCGGTACGGGAGGGACCGGGACTCACAGGTCTTC. Residues: CASSRYGRDRDSQVF. The chain carries TRBV28 and TRBJ2-1; 8 bases are a match to TRBD2. The CDR3 loop spans 15 amino acids. Germline V CDR1 and CDR2: MDHEN, SYDVKM.

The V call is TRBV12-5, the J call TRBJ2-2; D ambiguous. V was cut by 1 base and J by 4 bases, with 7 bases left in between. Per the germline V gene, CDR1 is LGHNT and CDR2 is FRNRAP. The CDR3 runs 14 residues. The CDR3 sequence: CASGLAGLTGELFF. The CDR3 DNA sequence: TGTGCTAGTGGTTTGGCGGGTCTCACCGGGGAGCTGTTTTTT.

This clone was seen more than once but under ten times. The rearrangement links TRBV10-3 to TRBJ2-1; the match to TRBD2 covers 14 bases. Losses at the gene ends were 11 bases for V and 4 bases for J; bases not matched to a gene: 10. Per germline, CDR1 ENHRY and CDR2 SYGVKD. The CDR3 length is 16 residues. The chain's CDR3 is CAASGTSGRSYNEQFF. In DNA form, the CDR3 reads TGTGCCGCCTCCGGGACTAGCGGGAGAAGTTACAATGAGCAGTTCTTC.

The CDR3 sequence: CASSREMRRGSSYNEQFF. The CDR3 DNA reads as TGTGCCAGCAGCCGTGAGATGAGGCGGGGATCCTCCTACAATGAGCAGTTCTTC. V usage is TRBV5-6 and J usage is TRBJ2-1, with a tentative D call TRBD2 (6 bases). The CDR3 sequence is 18 residues long. V was shortened by 4 bases and J by 0 bases, with 20 bases between the two germline ends. Germline CDR1 SGHDT, CDR2 YYEEEE.

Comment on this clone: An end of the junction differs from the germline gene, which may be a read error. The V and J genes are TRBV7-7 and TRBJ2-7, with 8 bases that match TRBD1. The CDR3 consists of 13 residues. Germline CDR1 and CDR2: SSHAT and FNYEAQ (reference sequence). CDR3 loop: CASSLGQGGEQYF. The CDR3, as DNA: TGTGCTAGCAGCTTAGGACAGGGAGGCGAGCAGTACTTC.

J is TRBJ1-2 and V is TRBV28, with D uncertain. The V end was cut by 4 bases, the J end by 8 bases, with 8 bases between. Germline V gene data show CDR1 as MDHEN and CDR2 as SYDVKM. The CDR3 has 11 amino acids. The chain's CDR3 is CASSSRRGYTF. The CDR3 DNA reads TGTGCCAGCAGTTCCCGCAGGGGCTACACCTTC.

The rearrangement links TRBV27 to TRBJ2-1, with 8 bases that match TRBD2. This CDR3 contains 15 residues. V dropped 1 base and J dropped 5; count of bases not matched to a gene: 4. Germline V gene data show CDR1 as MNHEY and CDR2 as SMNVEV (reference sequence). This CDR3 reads CASSLFAGGNNEQFF. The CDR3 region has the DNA TGTGCCAGCAGTTTATTTGCGGGAGGAAACAATGAGCAGTTCTTC.

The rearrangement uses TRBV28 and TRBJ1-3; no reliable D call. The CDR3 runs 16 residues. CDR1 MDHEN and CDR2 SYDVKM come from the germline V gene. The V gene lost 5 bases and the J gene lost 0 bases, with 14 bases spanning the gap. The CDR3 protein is CASSPLIPSSGNTIYF. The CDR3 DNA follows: TGTGCCAGCAGTCCACTGATTCCTAGCTCTGGAAACACCATATATTTT.

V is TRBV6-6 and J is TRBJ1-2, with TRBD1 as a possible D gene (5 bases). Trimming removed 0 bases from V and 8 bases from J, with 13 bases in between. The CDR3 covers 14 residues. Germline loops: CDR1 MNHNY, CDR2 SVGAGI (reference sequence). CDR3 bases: TGTGCCAGCAGTTACTCGGCAGGGTCTTTCGGCTACACCTTC. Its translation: CASSYSAGSFGYTF.

The chain's CDR3 is CASSYSVGANYGYTF. The CDR3 DNA follows: TGTGCCAGCAGTTACTCGGTAGGAGCCAACTATGGCTACACCTTC. V usage is TRBV6-5 and J usage is TRBJ1-2; unclear D gene. Per the germline V gene, CDR1 is MNHEY and CDR2 is SVGAGI. The ends were cut back, 0 bases at V and 2 bases at J, with 10 bases in the middle. The CDR3 is 15 residues long.

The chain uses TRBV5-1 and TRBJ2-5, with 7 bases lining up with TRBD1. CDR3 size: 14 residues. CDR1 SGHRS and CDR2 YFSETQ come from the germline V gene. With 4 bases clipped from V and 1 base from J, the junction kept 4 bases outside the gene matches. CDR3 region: CASSPGTAQETQYF. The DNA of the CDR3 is TGCGCCAGCAGCCCAGGGACAGCCCAAGAGACCCAGTACTTC.

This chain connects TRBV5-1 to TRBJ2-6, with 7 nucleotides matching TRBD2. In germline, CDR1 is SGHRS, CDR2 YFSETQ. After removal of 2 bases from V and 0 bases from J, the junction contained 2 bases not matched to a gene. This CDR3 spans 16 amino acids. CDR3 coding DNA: TGCGCCAGCAGCTTTGCGGGGGTCTCTGGGGCCAACGTCCTGACTTTC. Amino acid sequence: CASSFAGVSGANVLTF.

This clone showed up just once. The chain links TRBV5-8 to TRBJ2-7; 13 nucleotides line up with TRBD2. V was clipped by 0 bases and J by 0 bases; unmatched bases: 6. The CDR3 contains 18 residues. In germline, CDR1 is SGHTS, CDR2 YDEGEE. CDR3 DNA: TGTGCCAGCAGCTTGGGGACTAGCGGGGGTCTACTCTCCTACGAGCAGTACTTC. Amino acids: CASSLGTSGGLLSYEQYF.

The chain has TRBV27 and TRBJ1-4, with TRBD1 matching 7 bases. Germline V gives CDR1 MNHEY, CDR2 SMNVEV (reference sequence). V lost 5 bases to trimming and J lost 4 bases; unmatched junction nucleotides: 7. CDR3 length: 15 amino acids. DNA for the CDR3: TGTGCCAGCAGTCCCGGGACAGCGCTTAATGAAAAACTGTTTTTT. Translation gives CASSPGTALNEKLFF.

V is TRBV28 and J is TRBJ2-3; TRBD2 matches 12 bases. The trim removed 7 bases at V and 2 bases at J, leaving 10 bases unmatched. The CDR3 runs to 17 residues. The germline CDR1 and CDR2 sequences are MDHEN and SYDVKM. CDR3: CASTPRTSGIVTDTQYF. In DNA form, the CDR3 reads TGTGCCAGCACCCCAAGGACTAGCGGGATAGTCACAGATACGCAGTATTTT. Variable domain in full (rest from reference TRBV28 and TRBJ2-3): DVKVTQSSRYLVKRTGEKVFLECVQDMDHENMFWYRQDPGLGLRLIYFSYDVKMKEKGDIPEGYSVSREKKERFSLILESASTNQTSMYLCASTPRTSGIVTDTQYFGPGTRLTVL.

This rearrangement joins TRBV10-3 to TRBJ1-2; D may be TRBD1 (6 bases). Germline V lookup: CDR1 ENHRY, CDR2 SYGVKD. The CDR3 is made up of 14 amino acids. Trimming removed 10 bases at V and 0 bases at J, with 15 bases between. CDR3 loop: CASRLQGANYGYTF. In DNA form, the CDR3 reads TGTGCCAGCAGACTACAGGGAGCTAACTATGGCTACACCTTC.

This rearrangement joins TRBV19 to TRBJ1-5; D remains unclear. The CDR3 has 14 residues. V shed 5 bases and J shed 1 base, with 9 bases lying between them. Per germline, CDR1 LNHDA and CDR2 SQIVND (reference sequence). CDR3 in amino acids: CASSPVASNQPQHF. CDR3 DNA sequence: TGTGCCAGTAGTCCAGTAGCGAGCAATCAGCCCCAGCATTTT.

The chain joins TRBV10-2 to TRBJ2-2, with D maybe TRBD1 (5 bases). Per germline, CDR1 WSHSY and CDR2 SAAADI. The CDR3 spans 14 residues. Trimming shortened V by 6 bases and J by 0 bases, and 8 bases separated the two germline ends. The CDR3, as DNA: TGCGCCAGCAGCCCAGGGCCGAACACCGGGGAGCTGTTTTTT. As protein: CASSPGPNTGELFF.

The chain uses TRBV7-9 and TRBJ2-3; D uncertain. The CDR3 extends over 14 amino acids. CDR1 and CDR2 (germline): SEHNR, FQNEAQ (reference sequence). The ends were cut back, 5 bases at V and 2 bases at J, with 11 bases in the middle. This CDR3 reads CASSPLTSTDTQYF. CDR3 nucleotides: TGTGCCAGCAGCCCCCTGACTTCCACAGATACGCAGTATTTT.

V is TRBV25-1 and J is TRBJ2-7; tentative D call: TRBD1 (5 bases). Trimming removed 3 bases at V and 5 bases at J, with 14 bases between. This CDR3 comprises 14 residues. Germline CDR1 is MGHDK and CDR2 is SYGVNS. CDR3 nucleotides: TGTGCCAGCAGTGATAGCCAGGGAATCCACGAGCAGTACTTC. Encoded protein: CASSDSQGIHEQYF.

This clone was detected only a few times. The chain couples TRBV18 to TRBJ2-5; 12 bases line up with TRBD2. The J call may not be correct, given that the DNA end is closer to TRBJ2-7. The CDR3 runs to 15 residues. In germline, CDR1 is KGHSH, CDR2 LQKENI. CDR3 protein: CASSPGLAGGYEQYF. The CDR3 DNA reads TGTGCCAGCTCACCAGGGCTAGCGGGAGGGTACGAGCAGTACTTC.

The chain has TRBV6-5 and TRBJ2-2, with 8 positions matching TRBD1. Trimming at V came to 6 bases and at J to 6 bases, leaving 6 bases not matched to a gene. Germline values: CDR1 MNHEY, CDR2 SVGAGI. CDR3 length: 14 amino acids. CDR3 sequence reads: CASRPRGLAGELFF. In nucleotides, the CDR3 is TGTGCCAGCAGGCCCAGGGGGCTAGCCGGGGAGCTGTTTTTT.

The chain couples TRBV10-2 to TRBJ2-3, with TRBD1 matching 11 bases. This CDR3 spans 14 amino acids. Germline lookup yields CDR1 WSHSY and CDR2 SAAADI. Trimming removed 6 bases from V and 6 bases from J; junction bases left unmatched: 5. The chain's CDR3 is CASSRTGGIDTQYF. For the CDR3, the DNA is TGCGCCAGCAGCCGGACAGGGGGCATCGATACGCAGTATTTT.